The rows below give T cell receptor beta chains drawn from one sample of a study of control samples from healthy donors and cancer patients. Profiled with immunoSEQ multiplex PCR; TCRdb holds only in-frame clones, not every one. The table records 160,000 or so clones, approximately 94% of them present only once. Sequenced sample: blood. All receptors derive from a woman aged 40 to 55 in good health. The conserved cysteine and the conserved F or W are not part of the CDR3 here.

length,J,V,CDR3
13,TRBJ2-7,TRBV7-2,ASSLRPDRVYEQY
14,TRBJ2-3,TRBV9,ASSVGPLGGPDTQY
14,TRBJ2-7,TRBV6-2/TRBV6-3,ASSYSGGGRTYEQY
10,TRBJ1-1,TRBV29-1,SVPTRNTEAF
13,TRBJ1-2,TRBV5-6,ASSLSPGQVRGYT
13,TRBJ2-5,TRBV2,ASSGTRTARVTQY
9,TRBJ2-7,TRBV6-2/TRBV6-3,ASSYFYEQY
13,TRBJ2-1,TRBV24-1,ATSESGGAINEQF
13,TRBJ1-1,TRBV28,ASSLSPVINTEAF
12,TRBJ1-5,TRBV6-5,ASSPGTVDQPQH
14,TRBJ2-7,TRBV11-2,ASSLGLAEDSYEQY
13,TRBJ1-4,TRBV9,ASSVGGGASEKLF
12,TRBJ2-3,TRBV9,ASSYTKSTDTQY
12,TRBJ2-1,TRBV29-1,SAERGTSYNEQF
12,TRBJ1-1,TRBV29-1,SAAGGSKNTEAF
11,TRBJ1-5,TRBV27,ASSWDRNQPQH
9,TRBJ1-2,TRBV19,ASSIGTGYT
14,TRBJ2-1,TRBV14,ASSQDGGRALDEQF
17,TRBJ2-2,TRBV18,ASSPTRTSGRRSTGELF
13,TRBJ2-5,TRBV7-9,ASSLPTGKQETQY
12,TRBJ2-1,TRBV4-1,ASSQVGYYNEQF
14,TRBJ1-1,TRBV6-6,ASSSTWAGGDTEAF
14,TRBJ2-2,TRBV15,ATSPRGGANTGELF
12,TRBJ1-6,TRBV30,AWSLDRRNSPLH
14,TRBJ1-3,TRBV19,ASTDDRWSSGNTIY
12,TRBJ1-1,TRBV27,ASSFGRINTEAF
12,TRBJ2-5,TRBV11-2,ASSLFRDTETQY
13,TRBJ2-7,TRBV7-8,ASSFMRLAVYEQY
14,TRBJ2-5,TRBV7-2,ASSLEGGVRQETQY
14,TRBJ2-2,TRBV7-7,ASSRTGIGQTGELF